This T cell receptor (beta chain) was obtained from a study of cytomegalovirus exposure and HLA in healthy donors. CDR1 and CDR2 from the germline V gene are SGHRS and YFSETQ. V was pared by 2 bases and J by 8 bases, with 10 bases of the junction left unmatched. The CDR3 has 15 residues. The study ran its PCR with 60 Vbeta and 13 Jbeta primers. Produced via immunoSEQ multiplex PCR; TCRdb's table is partial and in-frame only. The data contain under 200,000 clones, approximately 77% of them singletons. Sample: PBMCs. This clonotype was obtained from a male donor in good health and CMV-seropositive. This chain joins TRBV5-1 and TRBJ1-2, with TRBD1 identical over 9 bases. CDR3 sequence (DNA): TGCGCCAGCAGCTTCCTTCCGGGACAGGGCGTAGGCTACACCTTC. Amino acid sequence: CASSFLPGQGVGYTF.